This TCR beta chain was observed in a study of blood T cell repertoires in COVID-19. About the study: Samples of COVID-19 (acute and convalescent) were obtained from the United States, Italy and Spain.

Data came from immunoSEQ multiplex PCR; TCRdb stores just in-frame clones and leaves some out. Among hundreds of thousands of clones listed, under 95% were seen once. The CDR3 has 17 residues. Germline-derived CDR1 and CDR2 are MNHEY and SVGEGT. Germline trimming cut 3 bases from V and 3 bases from J; bases unmatched to any gene: 13. Sequenced material: peripheral blood. This chain joins TRBV6-2 or TRBV6-3 and TRBJ1-1; 7 bases match TRBD1. The sequence was collected from a woman aged 18-30 years who had recovered from COVID-19. CDR3 nucleotide sequence: TGTGCCAGCAGTTATAACGGTTTCAACAGGGGATACACTGAAGCTTTCTTT. Encoded protein: CASSYNGFNRGYTEAFF.